This T cell receptor beta chain stems from a study of blood T cell repertoires in COVID-19. About the research overall: Researchers got acute and convalescent COVID-19 samples from the United States, Italy and Spain.

In the source study's methods: From reference gene primer amplification, estimates of nucleated cell counts were derived. This table comes from immunoSEQ multiplex PCR, and its TCRdb copy is limited to in-frame clones, with some not included. The V and J calls and clone size were taken over from that table, and D and trimming were inferred from the DNA. The data contain around 240,000 clones, 70% to 90% of them singletons. The CDR3 is made up of 15 amino acids. V lost 5 bases to trimming and J lost 0 bases, with 11 bases between them. Germline V gives CDR1 SNHLY, CDR2 FYNNEI. The sequence came from a woman aged 25 to 45 who had recovered from COVID-19. This sequence joins TRBV2 and TRBJ1-3; weak D call: TRBD1 (5 bases). Sequenced input: peripheral blood. CDR3 region: CASSSDRHSGNTIYF. The CDR3 bases are TGTGCCAGCAGTTCTGACAGACACTCTGGAAACACCATATATTTT.